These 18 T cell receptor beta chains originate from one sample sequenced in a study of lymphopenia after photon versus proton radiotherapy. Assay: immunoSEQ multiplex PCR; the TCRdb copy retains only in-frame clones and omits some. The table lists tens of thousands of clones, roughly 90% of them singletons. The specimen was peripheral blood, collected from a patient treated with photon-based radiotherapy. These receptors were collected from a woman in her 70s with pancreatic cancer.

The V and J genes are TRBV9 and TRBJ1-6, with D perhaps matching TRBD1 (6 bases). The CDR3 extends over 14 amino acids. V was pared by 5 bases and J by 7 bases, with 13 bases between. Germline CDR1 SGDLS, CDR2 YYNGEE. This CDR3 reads CASREGGKNSPLHF. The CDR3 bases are TGTGCCAGCAGGGAGGGGGGAAAGAATTCACCCCTCCACTTT.

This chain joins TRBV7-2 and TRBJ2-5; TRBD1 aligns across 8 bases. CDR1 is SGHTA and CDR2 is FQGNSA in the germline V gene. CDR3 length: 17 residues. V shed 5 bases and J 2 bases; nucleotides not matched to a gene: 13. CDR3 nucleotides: TGTGCCAGCAGCCCGAGGGGGACAGGAGGAGGGCAAGAGACCCAGTACTTC. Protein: CASSPRGTGGGQETQYF.

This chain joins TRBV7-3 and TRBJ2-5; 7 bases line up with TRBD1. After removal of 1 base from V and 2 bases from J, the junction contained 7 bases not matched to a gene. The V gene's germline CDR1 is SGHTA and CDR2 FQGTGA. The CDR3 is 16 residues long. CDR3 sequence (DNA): TGTGCCAGCAGCTTAAAACACAGGGGACCTCAAGAGACCCAGTACTTC. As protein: CASSLKHRGPQETQYF. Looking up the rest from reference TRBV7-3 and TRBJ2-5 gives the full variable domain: GAGVSQTPSNKVTEKGKYVELRCDPISGHTALYWYRQSLGQGPEFLIYFQGTGAADDSGLPNDRFFAVRPEGSVSTLKIQRTERGDSAVYLCASSLKHRGPQETQYFGPGTRLLVL.

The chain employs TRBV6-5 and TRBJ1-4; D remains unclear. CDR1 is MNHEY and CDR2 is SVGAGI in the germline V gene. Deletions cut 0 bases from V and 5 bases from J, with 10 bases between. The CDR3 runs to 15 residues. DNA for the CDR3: TGTGCCAGCAGTTACTCGGGAGTTTTAAATGAAAAACTGTTTTTT. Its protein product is CASSYSGVLNEKLFF.

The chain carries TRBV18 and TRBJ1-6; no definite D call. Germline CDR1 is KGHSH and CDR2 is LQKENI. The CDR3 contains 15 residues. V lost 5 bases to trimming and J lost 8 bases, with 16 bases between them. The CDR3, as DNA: TGTGCCAGCTCAGGAGATCCCCCTAGGGATTCACCCCTCCACTTT. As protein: CASSGDPPRDSPLHF.

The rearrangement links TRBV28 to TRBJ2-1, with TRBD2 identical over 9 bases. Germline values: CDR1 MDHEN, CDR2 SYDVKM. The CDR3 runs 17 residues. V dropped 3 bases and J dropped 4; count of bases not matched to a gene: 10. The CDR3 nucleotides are TGTGCCAGCAGTTTGGTTAGCGGGGGTCCCCTGTACAATGAGCAGTTCTTC. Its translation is CASSLVSGGPLYNEQFF.

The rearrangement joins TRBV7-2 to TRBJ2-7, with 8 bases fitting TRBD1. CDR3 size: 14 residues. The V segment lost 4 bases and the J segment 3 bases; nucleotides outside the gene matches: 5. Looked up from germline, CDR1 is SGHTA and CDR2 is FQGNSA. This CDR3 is CASSSRQGLYEQYF. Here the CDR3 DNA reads TGTGCCAGCAGCTCTCGACAGGGGCTCTACGAGCAGTACTTC.

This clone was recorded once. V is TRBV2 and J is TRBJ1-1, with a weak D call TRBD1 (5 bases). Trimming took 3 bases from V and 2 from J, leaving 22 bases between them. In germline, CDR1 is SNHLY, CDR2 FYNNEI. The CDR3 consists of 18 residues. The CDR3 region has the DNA TGTGCCAGCAGTGAGTGGGCGTGGGGGGTTTCTGAAAACACTGAAGCTTTCTTT. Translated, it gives CASSEWAWGVSENTEAFF.

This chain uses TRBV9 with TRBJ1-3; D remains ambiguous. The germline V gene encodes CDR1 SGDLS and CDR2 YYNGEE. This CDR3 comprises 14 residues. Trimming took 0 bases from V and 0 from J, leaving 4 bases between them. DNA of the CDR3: TGTGCCAGCAGCGTAGCTAGCTCTGGAAACACCATATATTTT. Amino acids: CASSVASSGNTIYF.

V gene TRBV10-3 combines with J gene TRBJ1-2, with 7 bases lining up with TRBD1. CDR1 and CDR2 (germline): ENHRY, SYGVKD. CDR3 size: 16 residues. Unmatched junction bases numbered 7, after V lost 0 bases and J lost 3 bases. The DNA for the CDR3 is TGTGCCATCAGTGAGTCTTTGGCAGGGGGGGACTATGGCTACACCTTC. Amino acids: CAISESLAGGDYGYTF.

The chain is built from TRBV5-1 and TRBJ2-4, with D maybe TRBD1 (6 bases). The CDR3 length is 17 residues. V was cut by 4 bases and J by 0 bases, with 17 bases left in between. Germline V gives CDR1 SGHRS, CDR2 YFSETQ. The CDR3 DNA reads TGCGCCAGCAGCAGAATGGACAGCAACCTAGCCAAAAACATTCAGTACTTC. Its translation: CASSRMDSNLAKNIQYF.

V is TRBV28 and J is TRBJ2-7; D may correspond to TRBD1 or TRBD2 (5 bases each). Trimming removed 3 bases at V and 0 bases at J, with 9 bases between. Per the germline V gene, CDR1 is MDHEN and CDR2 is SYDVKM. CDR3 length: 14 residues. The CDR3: CASSFSGSSYEQYF. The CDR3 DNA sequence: TGTGCCAGCAGTTTCTCAGGGAGCTCCTACGAGCAGTACTTC.

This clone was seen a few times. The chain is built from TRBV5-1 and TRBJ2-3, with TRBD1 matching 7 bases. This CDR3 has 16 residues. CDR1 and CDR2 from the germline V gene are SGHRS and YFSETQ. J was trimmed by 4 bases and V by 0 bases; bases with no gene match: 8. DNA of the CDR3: TGCGCCAGCAGCTTGGGAAATACAGGGGTGGCAGATACGCAGTATTTT. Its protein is CASSLGNTGVADTQYF.

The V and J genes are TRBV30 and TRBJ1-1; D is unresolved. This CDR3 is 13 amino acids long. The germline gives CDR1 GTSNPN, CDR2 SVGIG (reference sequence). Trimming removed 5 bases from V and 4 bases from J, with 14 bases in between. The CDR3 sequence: CAWHPGRVTEAFF. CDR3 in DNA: TGTGCCTGGCACCCCGGACGGGTCACTGAAGCTTTCTTT.

The CDR3 bases are TGTGCCAGCAGCCGGAGCCGGGACGGCCTGGGCGAGCAGTACTTC. Translation: CASSRSRDGLGEQYF. The chain uses TRBV11-1 and TRBJ2-7; D is perhaps TRBD1 or TRBD2 (5 bases each). In germline, CDR1 is SGHAT, CDR2 FQDESV (reference sequence). The V and J ends lost 5 bases and 6 bases respectively, with 20 bases between them. This CDR3 comprises 15 residues.

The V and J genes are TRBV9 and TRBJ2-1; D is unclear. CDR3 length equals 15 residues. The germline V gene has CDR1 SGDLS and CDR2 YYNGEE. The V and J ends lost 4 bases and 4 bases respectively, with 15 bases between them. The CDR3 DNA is TGTGCCAGCAGCTTCAGGACGGTTGGTTACAATGAGCAGTTCTTC. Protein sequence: CASSFRTVGYNEQFF.

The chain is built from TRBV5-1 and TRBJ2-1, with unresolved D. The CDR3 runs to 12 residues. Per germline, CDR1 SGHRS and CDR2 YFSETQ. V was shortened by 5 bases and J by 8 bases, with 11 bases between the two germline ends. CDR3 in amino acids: CASRSSGYEQFF. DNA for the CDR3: TGCGCCAGCAGGTCATCGGGTTATGAGCAGTTCTTC. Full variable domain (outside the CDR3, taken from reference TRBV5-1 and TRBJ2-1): KAGVTQTPRYLIKTRGQQVTLSCSPISGHRSVSWYQQTPGQGLQFLFEYFSETQRNKGNFPGRFSGRQFSNSRSEMNVSTLELGDSALYLCASRSSGYEQFFGPGTRLTVL.

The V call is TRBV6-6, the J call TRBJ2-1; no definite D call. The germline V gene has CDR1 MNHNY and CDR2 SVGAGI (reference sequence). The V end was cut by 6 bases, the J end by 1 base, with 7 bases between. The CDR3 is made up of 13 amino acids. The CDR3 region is CASSLDSYNEQFF. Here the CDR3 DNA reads TGTGCCAGCAGCCTTGATTCCTACAATGAGCAGTTCTTC.